These T cell receptor beta chains were read from a single sample in a study of shared clonotypes between healthy human individuals. Data came from immunoSEQ multiplex PCR; TCRdb stores just in-frame clones and leaves some out. The table has some 2.4 million clones, roughly 93% seen once; the top ten hold 0.36%. The sample was naive CD4+ T cells from PBMCs. Receptor source: a man aged 18-30 years in good health. Some clones in this sample may be carry-over from other donors' samples. Both conserved end residues are part of each CDR3. D genes are given only for firm matches. The size entry is marked missing in some rows and otherwise reads once, few, many or a size class.

V	J	size	D	DNA	CDR3
TRBV7-2	TRBJ2-1	.	TRBD2	TGTGCCAGCAGCTTCGGACTAGCCCGTAATGAGCAGTTCTTC	CASSFGLARNEQFF
TRBV7-3	TRBJ2-3	.	.	TGTGCCAGCAGCTCCGGCGCAGATACGCAGTATTTT	CASSSGADTQYF
TRBV5-5	TRBJ1-1	.	.	TGTGCCAGCAGCTTAGGGGCGCAAGACACTGAAGCTTTCTTT	CASSLGAQDTEAFF
TRBV7-9	TRBJ2-4	.	TRBD2	TGTGCCAGCAGCTTAAGCGGGAGAGGGGACATTCAGTACTTC	CASSLSGRGDIQYF
TRBV6-4	TRBJ2-3	.	TRBD2	TGTGCCAGCAGTGTTGCTAGCGGGAGAACGCAGTATTTT	CASSVASGRTQYF
TRBV7-3	TRBJ1-1	.	.	TGTGCCAGCAGCTTAGTACAGGGCCGTGAAGCTTTCTTT	CASSLVQGREAFF
TRBV7-3	TRBJ2-3	.	TRBD1	TGTGCCAGCAGCCTAGGGGACAGCCCATACCAGACAGATACGCAGTATTTT	CASSLGDSPYQTDTQYF
TRBV7-2	TRBJ2-1	.	.	TGTGCCAGCAGCTCTTCCTCCTACTCCTACAATGAGCAGTTCTTC	CASSSSSYSYNEQFF
TRBV28	TRBJ1-4	.	.	TGTGCCAGCACCCAGATCCCAGCAACTAATGAAAAACTGTTTTTT	CASTQIPATNEKLFF
TRBV6-6	TRBJ1-2	.	.	TGTGCCAGCAGTTACCCGGTGGGGTCGGACTATGGCTACACCTTC	CASSYPVGSDYGYTF
TRBV15	TRBJ2-2	.	.	TGTGCCACCAGTCGGCTTGGACACGCGAACACCGGGGAGCTGTTTTTT	CATSRLGHANTGELFF
TRBV6-4	TRBJ2-1	once	TRBD2	TGTGCCAGCGCCCGACTAGCGGGTCCCTACAATGAGCAGTTCTTC	CASARLAGPYNEQFF
TRBV27	TRBJ2-7	.	.	TGTGCCAGCAGTAGTATCAAGCAGATGTCCTACGAGCAGTACTTC	CASSSIKQMSYEQYF
TRBV7-9	TRBJ2-2	.	TRBD1	TGTGCCAGCAGGAACCGGGACAGGGGCCCCGGGGAGCTGTTTTTT	CASRNRDRGPGELFF
TRBV6-5	TRBJ1-1	.	.	TGTGCCACCAAGCTATCAGGGTTGGACACTGAAGCTTTCTTT	CATKLSGLDTEAFF
TRBV7-3	TRBJ2-7	.	TRBD1	TGTGCCAGCAGCCCAACGGGACAGGGGGCCAGCGAGCAGTACTTC	CASSPTGQGASEQYF
TRBV7-9	TRBJ2-2	.	TRBD2	TGTGCCAGCAGCTTCTCCCCCGCTAGCGGGAACACCGGGGAGCTGTTTTTT	CASSFSPASGNTGELFF
TRBV10-3	TRBJ2-1	.	TRBD1	TGTGCCATCAGTATTGACAGGGCATCCTACAATGAGCAGTTCTTC	CAISIDRASYNEQFF